Presented here are 4 T cell receptor beta chains from one specimen sequenced in a study of blood T cell repertoires in COVID-19. Data came from immunoSEQ multiplex PCR; TCRdb stores just in-frame clones and leaves some out. The sample lists tens of thousands of clones; roughly 80% were seen once. The source material was peripheral blood. All receptors come from a middle-aged man with active COVID-19.

J is TRBJ2-3 and V is TRBV30; maybe TRBD1 (6 bases). Germline values: CDR1 GTSNPN, CDR2 SVGIG (reference sequence). The CDR3 has 14 residues. Trimming shortened V by 5 bases and J by 0 bases, and 12 bases separated the two germline ends. The CDR3 DNA reads as TGTGCCTGGGAGCCAGGACAGAGCACAGATACGCAGTATTTT. This gives the protein CAWEPGQSTDTQYF.

The chain combines TRBV9 with TRBJ1-6, with D tentatively TRBD1 (6 bases). The CDR3 loop spans 16 amino acids. Germline V gene lookup returns CDR1 SGDLS and CDR2 YYNGEE. The V end lost 3 bases, the J end lost 7 bases, and 17 bases lay between the germline ends. CDR3 protein: CASSGRAGAENSPLHF. The CDR3 DNA reads TGTGCCAGCAGCGGAAGGGCAGGGGCAGAGAATTCACCCCTCCACTTT.

This chain joins TRBV24-1 and TRBJ2-5; TRBD2 is a possible D gene (5 bases). Trimming cost V 4 bases and J 4 bases, with 12 bases left between them. This CDR3 comprises 14 residues. Germline CDR1 is KGHDR and CDR2 is SFDVKD. The CDR3 DNA is TGTGCCACCAGTGACCCGGGAAGAGGAGAGACCCAGTACTTC. The encoded protein is CATSDPGRGETQYF.

The rearrangement uses TRBV2 and TRBJ2-7; tentative D call: TRBD1 (6 bases). There are 14 residues in the CDR3. Germline V gene data show CDR1 as SNHLY and CDR2 as FYNNEI. Between the trimmed V and J ends, which lost 7 bases and 4 bases, there was a span of 17 bases. CDR3 protein: CASNFKQDSYEQYF. The CDR3 region has the DNA TGTGCCAGCAATTTCAAGCAGGACAGTTACGAGCAGTACTTC. The full variable domain, in which reference TRBV2 and TRBJ2-7 provide the parts outside the CDR3, is EPEVTQTPSHQVTQMGQEVILRCVPISNHLYFYWYRQILGQKVEFLVSFYNNEISEKSEIFDDQFSVERPDGSNFTLKIRSTKLEDSAMYFCASNFKQDSYEQYFGPGTRLTVT.